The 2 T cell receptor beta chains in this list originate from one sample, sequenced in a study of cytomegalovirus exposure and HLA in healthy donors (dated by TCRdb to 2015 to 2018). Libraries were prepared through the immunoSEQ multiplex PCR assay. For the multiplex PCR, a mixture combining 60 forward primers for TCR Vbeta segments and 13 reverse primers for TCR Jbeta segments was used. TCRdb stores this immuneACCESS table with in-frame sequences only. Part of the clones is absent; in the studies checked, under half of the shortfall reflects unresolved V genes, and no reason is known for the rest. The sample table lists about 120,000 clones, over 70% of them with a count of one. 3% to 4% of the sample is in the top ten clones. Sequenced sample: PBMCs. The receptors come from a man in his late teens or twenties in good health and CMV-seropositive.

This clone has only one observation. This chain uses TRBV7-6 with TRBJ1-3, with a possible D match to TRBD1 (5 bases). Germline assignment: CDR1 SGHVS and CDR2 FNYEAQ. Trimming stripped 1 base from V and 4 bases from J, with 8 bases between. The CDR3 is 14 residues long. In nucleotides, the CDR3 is TGTGCCAGCAGCTTAGTTGCAGGGGGAAACACCATATATTTT. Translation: CASSLVAGGNTIYF.

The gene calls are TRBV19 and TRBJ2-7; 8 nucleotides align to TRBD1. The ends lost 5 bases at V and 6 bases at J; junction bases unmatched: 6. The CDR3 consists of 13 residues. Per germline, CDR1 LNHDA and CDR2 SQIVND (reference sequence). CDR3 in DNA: TGTGCCAGTAGTTCTTCAGGGACAGGCGAGCAGTACTTC. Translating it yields CASSSSGTGEQYF.